Each of the 26 T cell receptor beta chains below was sequenced from the same sample in a study of cytomegalovirus exposure and HLA in healthy donors. A multiplex PCR was run with 60 Vbeta primers and 13 Jbeta primers. Assay used: immunoSEQ multiplex PCR; TCRdb lists only in-frame clones, some missing. The sample has some 180,000 clones; roughly 82% are singletons. Specimen: PBMCs. The origin of the receptors is a man aged 35 to 55 in good health and CMV-seronegative.

The V call is TRBV2, the J call TRBJ2-1; 8 bases align to TRBD2. Losses at the gene ends were 6 bases for V and 6 bases for J; bases not matched to a gene: 10. The germline CDR1 and CDR2 sequences are SNHLY and FYNNEI. The CDR3 spans 15 residues. The CDR3 bases are TGTGCCAGCAGGAGTCTCGCGGGGGGCCCCAATGAGCAGTTCTTC. As protein: CASRSLAGGPNEQFF.

The chain links TRBV6-6 to TRBJ1-1, with TRBD1 as a possible D gene (6 bases). V lost 2 bases to trimming and J lost 5 bases, with 9 bases between them. Germline lookup yields CDR1 MNHNY and CDR2 SVGAGI (reference sequence). This CDR3 spans 13 amino acids. The CDR3 reads CASSYIQGTEAFF. In nucleotides, the CDR3 is TGTGCCAGCAGTTACATCCAGGGGACTGAAGCTTTCTTT.

The chain carries TRBV7-2 and TRBJ1-2; possibly TRBD1 for D (6 bases). Germline-derived CDR1 and CDR2 are SGHTA and FQGNSA. The V end was cut by 2 bases, the J end by 3 bases, with 10 bases between. The CDR3 has 14 amino acids. CDR3 in amino acids: CASSLRGGDYGYTF. The CDR3 DNA is TGTGCCAGCAGCTTAAGGGGGGGCGACTATGGCTACACCTTC.

This clone was found once. V and J are TRBV7-2 and TRBJ1-5; D call uncertain. Germline CDR1 is SGHTA and CDR2 is FQGNSA. The CDR3 has 15 residues. Trimming left V 4 bases short and J 3 bases short, with 13 bases between. The CDR3 is CASSSVTGSNQPQHF. CDR3 sequence (DNA): TGTGCCAGCAGCTCGGTCACGGGTTCCAATCAGCCCCAGCATTTT.

The gene calls are TRBV6-1 and TRBJ2-3, with unresolved D. Trimming cost V 0 bases and J 6 bases, with 13 bases left between them. Germline CDR1 reads MNHNS; CDR2 reads SASEGT. The CDR3 sequence is 15 residues long. The CDR3 coding sequence is TGTGCCAGCAGTGAAGCCGGTTTAGTCGCCGATACGCAGTATTTT. Protein: CASSEAGLVADTQYF.

The chain carries TRBV11-3 and TRBJ1-1; D gene unclear. The germline CDR1 and CDR2 sequences are SGHNT and YENEEA. With 3 bases removed from V and 6 bases from J, the gap between germline ends came to 17 bases. The length of the CDR3 is 15 residues. CDR3 in amino acids: CASSFVLPGIPEAFF. CDR3 nucleotides: TGTGCCAGCAGCTTTGTTCTGCCGGGGATCCCTGAAGCTTTCTTT.

This clone was recorded only once. The genes are TRBV19 and TRBJ2-1, with TRBD2 matching over 12 bases. Germline V gives CDR1 LNHDA, CDR2 SQIVND (reference sequence). The trim removed 7 bases at V and 8 bases at J, leaving 15 bases unmatched. The CDR3 sequence is 17 residues long. Here the CDR3 DNA reads TGTGCCAGTACCCCACGCCCGCTAGCGGGAGGGCAGGATGAGCAGTTCTTC. Its translation: CASTPRPLAGGQDEQFF. The full variable domain, its missing parts supplied by reference TRBV19 and TRBJ2-1, is DGGITQSPKYLFRKEGQNVTLSCEQNLNHDAMYWYRQDPGQGLRLIYYSQIVNDFQKGDIAEGYSVSREKKESFPLTVTSAQKNPTAFYLCASTPRPLAGGQDEQFFGPGTRLTVL.

This sequence joins TRBV5-1 and TRBJ2-1; 14 bases align to TRBD2. V shed 3 bases, J shed 9 bases, and the junction held 8 bases outside the gene matches. The CDR3 loop spans 16 amino acids. CDR1 is SGHRS and CDR2 is YFSETQ in the germline V gene. The CDR3 loop reads CASSWPQGLAGVEQFF. The CDR3, as DNA: TGCGCCAGCAGCTGGCCGCAGGGACTAGCGGGAGTTGAGCAGTTCTTC.

The chain couples TRBV4-3 to TRBJ2-2, with 7 bases identical to TRBD1. V shed 4 bases, J shed 3 bases, and the junction held 14 bases outside the gene matches. The CDR3 runs 18 residues. Germline lookup yields CDR1 LGHNA and CDR2 YSLEER. CDR3 coding DNA: TGCGCCAGCAGCCCCAGCCGAGTGACAGGGACCCACACCGGGGAGCTGTTTTTT. Protein: CASSPSRVTGTHTGELFF.

The chain combines TRBV6-1 with TRBJ2-7, with 9 bases lining up with TRBD1. The CDR3 extends over 15 amino acids. V was pared by 4 bases and J by 1 base, with 5 bases of the junction left unmatched. Germline V gene data show CDR1 as MNHNS and CDR2 as SASEGT. The DNA for the CDR3 is TGTGCCAGCAGTGCTACAGGGGGCAGGTCCTACGAGCAGTACTTC. As protein: CASSATGGRSYEQYF.

The CDR3 loop is CAWRETRVYGRLGIYNEQFF. CDR3 sequence (DNA): TGTGCCTGGAGGGAGACCAGGGTATACGGGAGGTTAGGTATCTACAATGAGCAGTTCTTC. The chain has TRBV30 and TRBJ2-1, with 7 bases fitting TRBD2. CDR3 length: 20 amino acids. The junction had 23 bases not matched to a gene; V was cut back by 3 bases and J by 3 bases. Germline V CDR1 and CDR2: GTSNPN, SVGIG (reference sequence).

The V gene is TRBV6-1, the J gene TRBJ1-5, with 8 bases identical to TRBD1. Germline-derived CDR1 and CDR2 are MNHNS and SASEGT. Unmatched junction bases numbered 10, after V lost 7 bases and J lost 5 bases. This CDR3 has 15 amino acids. The CDR3 reads CASTGGRGPDQPQHF. In nucleotides, the CDR3 is TGTGCCAGCACCGGCGGCAGGGGGCCCGATCAGCCCCAGCATTTT.

The rearrangement links TRBV5-6 to TRBJ2-7; D is possibly TRBD2 (6 bases). CDR3 length: 15 residues. Trimming took off 4 bases at V and 2 bases at J, with 16 bases between the two ends. The germline V gene encodes CDR1 SGHDT and CDR2 YYEEEE. As DNA, the CDR3 is TGTGCCAGCAGCCCCCCGACGGGACTCCCCTACGAGCAGTACTTC. Translation: CASSPPTGLPYEQYF.

The CDR3 DNA sequence: TGTGCCAGCAGCATTCAGGGCAGGGGGGAGAGCACGCAGTATTTT. As protein: CASSIQGRGESTQYF. The chain carries TRBV9 and TRBJ2-3, with D possibly matching TRBD1 (7 bases). Trimming removed 4 bases from V and 9 bases from J, with 21 bases in between. The germline V gene encodes CDR1 SGDLS and CDR2 YYNGEE. This CDR3 spans 15 amino acids.

The chain uses TRBV6-5 and TRBJ2-5; 7 bases agree with TRBD2. V was clipped by 6 bases and J by 5 bases; unmatched bases: 6. The length of the CDR3 is 13 residues. From germline, CDR1 is MNHEY and CDR2 SVGAGI. The chain's CDR3 is CASSPYGGETQYF. CDR3 bases: TGTGCCAGCAGCCCCTACGGGGGGGAGACCCAGTACTTC.

The genes are TRBV9 and TRBJ2-3, with 8 positions matching TRBD2. The CDR3 covers 15 residues. V trimming: 4 bases; J trimming: 4 bases; junction bases outside the gene matches: 8. Looked up from germline, CDR1 is SGDLS and CDR2 is YYNGEE. This CDR3 is CASSLSGGISDTQYF. The CDR3 DNA reads as TGTGCCAGCAGCCTGTCGGGAGGGATCTCAGATACGCAGTATTTT.

The chain joins TRBV6-1 to TRBJ1-5; D might be TRBD1 (5 bases). CDR1 is MNHNS, CDR2 SASEGT, per germline. The CDR3 runs to 14 residues. Deletions cut 2 bases from V and 5 bases from J, with 10 bases between. CDR3 sequence: CASSEWAGDQPQHF. The CDR3 nucleotides are TGTGCCAGCAGTGAATGGGCGGGGGATCAGCCCCAGCATTTT.

This clone was detected only a few times. The chain uses TRBV19 and TRBJ2-1; 9 bases are a match to TRBD1. Germline CDR1 is LNHDA and CDR2 is SQIVND (reference sequence). The CDR3 sequence is 20 residues long. Unmatched junction bases numbered 17, after V lost 4 bases and J lost 1 base. This CDR3 is CASSKGVRDRVFRSYNEQFF. The CDR3 DNA follows: TGTGCCAGTAGTAAGGGGGTCCGGGACAGGGTATTTAGGTCCTACAATGAGCAGTTCTTC.

This clone was picked up a small number of times. The chain employs TRBV5-1 and TRBJ1-1; 8 bases match TRBD1. The J segment lost 1 base and the V segment lost 2 bases, leaving 7 bases of the junction unmatched. The CDR3 sequence is 16 residues long. CDR1 is SGHRS, CDR2 YFSETQ, per germline. The CDR3 DNA sequence: TGCGCCAGCAGCTTAGTAAACAGGGGGGGGAACACTGAAGCTTTCTTT. This encodes CASSLVNRGGNTEAFF.

The J gene is TRBJ2-7, the V gene TRBV14, with 8 bases matching TRBD2. The V gene's germline CDR1 is SGHDN and CDR2 FVKESK. V lost 4 bases, J lost 1 base, and 12 bases stayed unmatched. The CDR3 sequence is 17 residues long. The CDR3, as DNA: TGTGCCAGCAGCCCGACCCTAACTAGCGGTCATTCCTACGAGCAGTACTTC. Encoded protein: CASSPTLTSGHSYEQYF.

This chain connects TRBV19 to TRBJ2-1; TRBD2 is a possible D gene (6 bases). The CDR3 runs to 15 residues. The germline CDR1 and CDR2 sequences are LNHDA and SQIVND (reference sequence). Trimming left V 4 bases short and J 8 bases short, with 18 bases between. The DNA of the CDR3 is TGTGCCAGTAGTACTAGCAGTCAGAGGAGGGATGAGCAGTTCTTC. This encodes CASSTSSQRRDEQFF.

A single count supports this clone. The V call is TRBV11-2, the J call TRBJ2-2; D is unclear. CDR3 length: 15 residues. V lost 5 bases to trimming and J lost 2 bases, with 12 bases between them. Germline loops: CDR1 SGHAT, CDR2 FQNNGV. CDR3 amino acids: CASSTSPGNTGELFF. In DNA, the CDR3 is TGTGCCAGCAGCACTTCCCCGGGTAACACCGGGGAGCTGTTTTTT.

The gene calls are TRBV28 and TRBJ2-5; the match to TRBD2 covers 7 bases. The CDR3 is 13 residues long. V shed 4 bases, J shed 5 bases, and the junction held 4 bases outside the gene matches. The germline CDR1 and CDR2 sequences are MDHEN and SYDVKM. CDR3 sequence reads: CASSYGRYETQYF. CDR3 coding DNA: TGTGCCAGCAGTTACGGGAGGTATGAGACCCAGTACTTC.

The table lists this clone with a few counts. The chain is built from TRBV18 and TRBJ2-5; possibly TRBD2 for D (5 bases). This CDR3 has 13 amino acids. Trimming pared 4 bases from V and 2 bases from J, leaving 8 bases between. Germline CDR1 KGHSH, CDR2 LQKENI. CDR3 region: CASSLGIQETQYF. As DNA, the CDR3 is TGTGCCAGCTCACTCGGGATACAAGAGACCCAGTACTTC.

The J gene is TRBJ2-1, the V gene TRBV7-3, with 7 nucleotides matching TRBD1. V was pared by 4 bases and J by 10 bases, with 7 bases of the junction left unmatched. Germline V CDR1 and CDR2: SGHTA, FQGTGA. There are 13 residues in the CDR3. The CDR3 nucleotides are TGTGCCAGCAGCTCCGGGACAGTTACGGAGCAGTTCTTC. It yields the protein CASSSGTVTEQFF.

The rearrangement links TRBV25-1 to TRBJ1-2, with TRBD1 matching 8 bases. This CDR3 spans 14 amino acids. Per germline, CDR1 MGHDK and CDR2 SYGVNS. Germline trimming cut 4 bases from V and 4 bases from J; bases unmatched to any gene: 5. Here the CDR3 reads CASSGTGLVYGYTF. Written as DNA, the CDR3 is TGTGCCAGCAGTGGGACAGGGTTGGTCTATGGCTACACCTTC.